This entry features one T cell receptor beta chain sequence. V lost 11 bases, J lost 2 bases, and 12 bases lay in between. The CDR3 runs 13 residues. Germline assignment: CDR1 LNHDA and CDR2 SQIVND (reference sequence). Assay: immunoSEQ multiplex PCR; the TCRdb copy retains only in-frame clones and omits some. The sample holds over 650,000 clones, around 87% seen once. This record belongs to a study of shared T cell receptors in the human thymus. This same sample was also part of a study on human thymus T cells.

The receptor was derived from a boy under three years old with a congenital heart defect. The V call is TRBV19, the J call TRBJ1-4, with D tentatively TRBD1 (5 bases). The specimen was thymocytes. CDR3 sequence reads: CASGRGTNEKLFF. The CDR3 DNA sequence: TGTGCCTCAGGGCGGGGCACTAATGAAAAACTGTTTTTT.